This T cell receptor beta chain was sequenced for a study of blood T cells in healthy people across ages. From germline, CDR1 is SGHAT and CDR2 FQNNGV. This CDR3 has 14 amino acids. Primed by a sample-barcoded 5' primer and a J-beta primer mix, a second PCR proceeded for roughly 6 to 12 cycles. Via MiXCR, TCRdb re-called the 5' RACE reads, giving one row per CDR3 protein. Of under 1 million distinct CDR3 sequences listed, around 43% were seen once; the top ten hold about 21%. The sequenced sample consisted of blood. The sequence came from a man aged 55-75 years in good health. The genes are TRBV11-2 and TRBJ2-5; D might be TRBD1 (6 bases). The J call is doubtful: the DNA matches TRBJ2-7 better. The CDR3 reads CASSVAQGFREQYF. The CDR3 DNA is TGTGCCAGCAGCGTAGCCCAGGGGTTTCGCGAGCAGTACTTC.